This T cell receptor (beta chain) was recovered during a study of blood T cell repertoires in COVID-19. Study in general: The United States, Italy and Spain supplied acute and convalescent COVID-19 samples. T cells, B-cell-depleted T cells, or PBMCs provided the cDNA or gDNA that served as material.

Original processing notes: Counts of nucleated cells, estimated from reference gene primer amplification, were obtained. Repertoires were generated with immunoSEQ multiplex PCR, while TCRdb's copy carries only in-frame clones and drops some. V and J calls plus clone size are reproduced from that table; the DNA served to infer D and trimming. The sample carries roughly 250,000 clones, more than 80% recorded once. V lost 3 bases and J 0 bases, leaving 16 bases between the germline ends. This CDR3 contains 16 residues. The germline V gene has CDR1 SQVTM and CDR2 ANQGSEA. The sequence was obtained from a human donor in a cohort sampled during active COVID-19. The chain has TRBV29-1 and TRBJ2-3, with a weak D call TRBD1 (6 bases). The sequencing input was peripheral blood. The DNA for the CDR3 is TGCAGCGTTGAGGGTCGGCAGGGACAAAGCACAGATACGCAGTATTTT. Its protein is CSVEGRQGQSTDTQYF.